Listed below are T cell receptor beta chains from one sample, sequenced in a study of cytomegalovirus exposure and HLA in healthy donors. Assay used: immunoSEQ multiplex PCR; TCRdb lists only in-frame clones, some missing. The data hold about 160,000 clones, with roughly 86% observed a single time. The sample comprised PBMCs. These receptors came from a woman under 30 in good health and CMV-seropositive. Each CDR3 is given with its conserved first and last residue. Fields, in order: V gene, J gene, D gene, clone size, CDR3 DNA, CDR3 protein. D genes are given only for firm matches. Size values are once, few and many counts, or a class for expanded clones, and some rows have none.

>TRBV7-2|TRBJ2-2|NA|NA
TGTGCCAGCAGCCTCACGGGATCCTACACCGGGGAGCTGTTTTTT
CASSLTGSYTGELFF
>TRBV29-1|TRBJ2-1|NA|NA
TGCAGCCCCCCGAGGTGGGAGGACTACAATGAGCAGTTCTTC
CSPPRWEDYNEQFF
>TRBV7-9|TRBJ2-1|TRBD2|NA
TGTGCCAGCAGCTTTCCCAGCGGGAGCTTCAATGAGCAGTTCTTC
CASSFPSGSFNEQFF
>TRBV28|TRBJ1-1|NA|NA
TGTGCCGTACAGGCAGGGAACACTGAAGCTTTCTTT
CAVQAGNTEAFF
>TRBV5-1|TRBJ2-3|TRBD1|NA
TGCGCCAGCGGACAGGGTCGGGACTTCACAGATACGCAGTATTTT
CASGQGRDFTDTQYF
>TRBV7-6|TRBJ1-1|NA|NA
TGTGCCAGCAGCCAGGACAGCCTGAACACTGAAGCTTTCTTT
CASSQDSLNTEAFF
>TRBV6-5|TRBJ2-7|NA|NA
TGTGCCAGCAGTTATCGCGGGGGCGGAGCCTACGAGCAGTACTTC
CASSYRGGGAYEQYF
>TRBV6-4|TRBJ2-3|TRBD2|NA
TGTGCCAGCAGTTATAGCGGGAGCGGGGGAGATACGCAGTATTTT
CASSYSGSGGDTQYF
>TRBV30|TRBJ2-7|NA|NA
TGTGCCTGGAGTGTACTCTCCGGGAGTGGGTACGAGCAGTACTTC
CAWSVLSGSGYEQYF
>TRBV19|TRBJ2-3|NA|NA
TGTGCCAGTAGTACCAGAGAAGGGGGTCGCCGCACAGATACGCAGTATTTT
CASSTREGGRRTDTQYF
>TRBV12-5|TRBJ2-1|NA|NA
TGTGCTAGTGGTTCTCGACAGTACAATGAGCAGTTCTTC
CASGSRQYNEQFF
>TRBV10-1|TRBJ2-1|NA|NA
TGCGCCAGCAGTGAGAGTCTTAGGGGAAGACGGGATGAGCAGTTCTTC
CASSESLRGRRDEQFF
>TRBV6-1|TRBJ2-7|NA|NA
TGTGCCAGCAGTTTTCTTCGCGAGCAGTACTTC
CASSFLREQYF
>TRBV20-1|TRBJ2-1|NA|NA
TGCAGTGCTAGAGATAGAGGGGAGCAGTTCTTC
CSARDRGEQFF
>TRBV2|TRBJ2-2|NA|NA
TGTGCCAGCACGCGAGCGGTGAGCGGGGAGCTGTTTTTT
CASTRAVSGELFF
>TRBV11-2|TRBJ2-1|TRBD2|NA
TGTGCCAGCAGCGCTAGCGGACGGATCTCCTACAATGAGCAGTTCTTC
CASSASGRISYNEQFF
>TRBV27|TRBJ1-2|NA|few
TGTGCCAGCAGCCCGGGACAAATCTATGGCTACACCTTC
CASSPGQIYGYTF
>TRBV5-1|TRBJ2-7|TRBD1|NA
TGCGCCAGCAGCTTAGGACAGGGGGCCTACGAGCAGTACTTC
CASSLGQGAYEQYF
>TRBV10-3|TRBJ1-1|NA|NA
TGTGCCATCAGTGAGATCTCGGTAATGAACACTGAAGCTTTCTTT
CAISEISVMNTEAFF
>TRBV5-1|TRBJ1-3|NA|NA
TGCGCCAGCAGCGTCGGCGGAAACTCTGGAAACACCATATATTTT
CASSVGGNSGNTIYF
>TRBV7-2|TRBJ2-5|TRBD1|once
TGTGCCAGCAGCTTAGTACAGGCGGCAGGGGGAAGAGAGACCCAGTACTTC
CASSLVQAAGGRETQYF
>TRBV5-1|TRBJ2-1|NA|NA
TGCGCCAGCAGCTTGGCCTTGAGGGCGACTTCGGCTTACAATGAGCAGTTCTTC
CASSLALRATSAYNEQFF
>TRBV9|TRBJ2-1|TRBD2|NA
TGTGCCAGCAGCAGCGGGAGCGATGAGCAGTTCTTC
CASSSGSDEQFF
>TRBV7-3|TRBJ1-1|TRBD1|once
TGTGCCAGCGTCAGGGGGCGATGGGACACTGAAGCTTTCTTT
CASVRGRWDTEAFF
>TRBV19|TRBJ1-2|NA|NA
TGTGCCAGTAGTATGCCCGAGCGCGCCGTGGGCTACACCTTC
CASSMPERAVGYTF
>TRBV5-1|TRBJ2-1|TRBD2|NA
TGCGCCAGCAAGCGGGGCTCCTACAATGAGCAGTTCTTC
CASKRGSYNEQFF
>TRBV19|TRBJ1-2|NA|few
TGTGCCAGTAGTACCACAGGGTTCAACTATGGCTACACCTTC
CASSTTGFNYGYTF
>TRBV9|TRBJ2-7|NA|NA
TGTGCCAGCAGCGTAGGGGGGGGCACCGAGCAGTACTTC
CASSVGGGTEQYF
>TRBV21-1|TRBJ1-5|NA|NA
TGTGCCAGCAGCAAAGGTGAGGGAGCAAGCAATCAGCCCCAGCATTTT
CASSKGEGASNQPQHF
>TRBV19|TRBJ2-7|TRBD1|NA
TGTGCCAGCCAACCGGGACAGGGGGCCTCCGAGCAGTACTTC
CASQPGQGASEQYF
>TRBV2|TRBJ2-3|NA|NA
TGTGCCAGCAGTACCTCCAGGCTAAGCACAGATACGCAGTATTTT
CASSTSRLSTDTQYF
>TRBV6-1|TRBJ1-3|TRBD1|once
TGTGCCAGCACCCAGGGGGCTAGTGGAAACACCATATATTTT
CASTQGASGNTIYF
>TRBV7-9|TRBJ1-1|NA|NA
TGTGCCAGCAGCCCTCGACCTACAGGGTACACTGAAGCTTTCTTT
CASSPRPTGYTEAFF
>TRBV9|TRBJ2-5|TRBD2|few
TGTGCCAGCAGCGGCGGACTAGCGGGAGGGTCGGGTGAGACCCAGTACTTC
CASSGGLAGGSGETQYF
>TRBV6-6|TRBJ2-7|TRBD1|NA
TGTGCCAGCAGTCGTTCCGGGACAGAGTTCTACGAGCAGTACTTC
CASSRSGTEFYEQYF
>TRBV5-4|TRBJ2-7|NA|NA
TGTGCCAGCAGCTTGGACTCGTCGTCCTACGAGCAGTACTTC
CASSLDSSSYEQYF
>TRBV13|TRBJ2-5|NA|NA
TGTGCCAGCAGCTTAATAAAAGAGACCCAGTACTTC
CASSLIKETQYF
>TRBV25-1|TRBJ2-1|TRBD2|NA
TGTGCCAGCAGTGATCCTGCTAGCGGAAGGGACAATGAGCAGTTCTTC
CASSDPASGRDNEQFF
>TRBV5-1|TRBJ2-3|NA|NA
TGCGCCAGCAGCCCCGGGACATTTCCTTCAGATACGCAGTATTTT
CASSPGTFPSDTQYF
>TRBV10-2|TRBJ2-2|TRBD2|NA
TGCGCCAGCAGACTAGCGGGAGGATCCGGGGAGCTGTTTTTT
CASRLAGGSGELFF
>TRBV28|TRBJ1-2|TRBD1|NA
TGTGCCAGCAGAGACAGGGCCTATGGCTACACCTTC
CASRDRAYGYTF
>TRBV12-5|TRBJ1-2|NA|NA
TGTGCTAGTGGTTTATACGAGGACTATGGCTACACCTTC
CASGLYEDYGYTF
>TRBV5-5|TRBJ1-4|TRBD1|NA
TGTGCCAGCAGCCCGGGACAGGGTTATGAAAAACTGTTTTTT
CASSPGQGYEKLFF
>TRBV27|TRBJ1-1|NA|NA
TGTGCCAGCAGTTTACAGGTGAACACTGAAGCTTTCTTT
CASSLQVNTEAFF
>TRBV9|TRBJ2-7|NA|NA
TGTGCCAGCTCGGTGGTCGGGGTGACGGACGAGCAGTACTTC
CASSVVGVTDEQYF
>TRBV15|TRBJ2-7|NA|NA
TGTGCCACCAGCAGAGACAGGGCCCACGAGCAGTACTTC
CATSRDRAHEQYF
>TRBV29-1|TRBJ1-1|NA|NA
TGCAGCGTTGAAGGTACGGGGGGTTACACTGAAGCTTTCTTT
CSVEGTGGYTEAFF
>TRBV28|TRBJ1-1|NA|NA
TGTGCCAGCAGACCGACACTGAACACTGAAGCTTTCTTT
CASRPTLNTEAFF
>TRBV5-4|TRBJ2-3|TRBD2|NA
TGTGCCAGCAGCTCAGGACTAGCCTGGATAGATACGCAGTATTTT
CASSSGLAWIDTQYF
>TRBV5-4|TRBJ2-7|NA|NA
TGTGCCAGCAGCTTGGCCACGACAGGGAGGCGCGAGCAGTACTTC
CASSLATTGRREQYF
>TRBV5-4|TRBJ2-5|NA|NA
TGTGCCAGCAGCTTGGGGCAGGGTAGAGAGACCCAGTACTTC
CASSLGQGRETQYF
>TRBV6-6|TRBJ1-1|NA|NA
TGTGCCAGCAGTTCTCGGACATTCGCCACTGAAGCTTTCTTT
CASSSRTFATEAFF